This TCR beta chain originates from a study of cytomegalovirus exposure and HLA in healthy donors. V shed 7 bases and J shed 0 bases, with 15 bases lying between them. The germline CDR1 and CDR2 sequences are SQVTM and ANQGSEA. The CDR3 runs 14 residues. Study observations and caveats: Presence/absence analyses supposed approximately even sequencing depth among donors. In the analysis, some V segments, TRBV6-2 and TRBV6-3 included, were excluded as indistinguishable.

A word on this clone: Its specificity is unknown.

60 Vbeta and 13 Jbeta primers were used in PCR. Assay used: immunoSEQ multiplex PCR; TCRdb lists only in-frame clones, some missing. This sample has approximately 130,000 clones, with around 85% found just once. The sequenced sample consisted of PBMCs. The receptor comes from a woman aged 30 to 39 in good health and CMV-seropositive. This chain connects TRBV29-1 to TRBJ1-2, with a tentative D call TRBD1 (5 bases). The CDR3 region has the DNA TGCAGCGCCGCGGGGGGGGGATCTAACTATGGCTACACCTTC. Protein sequence: CSAAGGGSNYGYTF.